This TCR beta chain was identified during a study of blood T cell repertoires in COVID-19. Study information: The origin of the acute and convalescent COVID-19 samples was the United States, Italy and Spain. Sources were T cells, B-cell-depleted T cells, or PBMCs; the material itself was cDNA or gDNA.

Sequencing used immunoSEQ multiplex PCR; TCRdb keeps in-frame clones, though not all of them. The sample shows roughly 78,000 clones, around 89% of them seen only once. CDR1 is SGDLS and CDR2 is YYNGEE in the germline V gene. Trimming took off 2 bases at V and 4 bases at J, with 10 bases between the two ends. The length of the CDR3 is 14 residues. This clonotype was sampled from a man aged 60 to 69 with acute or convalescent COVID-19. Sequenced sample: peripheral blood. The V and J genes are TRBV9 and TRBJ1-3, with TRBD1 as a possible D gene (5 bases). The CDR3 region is CASSVGTAGNTIYF. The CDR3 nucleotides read TGTGCCAGCAGCGTGGGGACTGCCGGAAACACCATATATTTT. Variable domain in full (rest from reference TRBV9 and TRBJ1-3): DSGVTQTPKHLITATGQRVTLRCSPRSGDLSVYWYQQSLDQGLQFLIQYYNGEERAKGNILERFSAQQFPDLHSELNLSSLELGDSALYFCASSVGTAGNTIYFGEGSWLTVV.